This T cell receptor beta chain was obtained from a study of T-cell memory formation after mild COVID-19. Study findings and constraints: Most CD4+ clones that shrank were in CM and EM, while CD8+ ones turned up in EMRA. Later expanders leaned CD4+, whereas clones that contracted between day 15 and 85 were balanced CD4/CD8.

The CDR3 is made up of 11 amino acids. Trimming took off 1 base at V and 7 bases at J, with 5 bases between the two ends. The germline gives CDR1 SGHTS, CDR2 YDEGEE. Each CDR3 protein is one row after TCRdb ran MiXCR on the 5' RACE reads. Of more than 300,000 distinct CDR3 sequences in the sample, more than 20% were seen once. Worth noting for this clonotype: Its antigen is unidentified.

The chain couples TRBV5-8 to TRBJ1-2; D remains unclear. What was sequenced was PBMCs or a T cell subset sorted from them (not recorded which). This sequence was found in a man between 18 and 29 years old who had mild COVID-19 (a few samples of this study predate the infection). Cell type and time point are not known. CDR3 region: CASSLTVGYTF. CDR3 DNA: TGTGCCAGCAGCTTGACAGTTGGCTACACCTTC. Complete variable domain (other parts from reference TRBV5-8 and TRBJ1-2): EAGVTQSPTHLIKTRGQQATLRCSPISGHTSVYWYQQALGLGLQFLLWYDEGEERNRGNFPPRFSGRQFPNYSSELNVNALELEDSALYLCASSLTVGYTFGSGTRLTVV.